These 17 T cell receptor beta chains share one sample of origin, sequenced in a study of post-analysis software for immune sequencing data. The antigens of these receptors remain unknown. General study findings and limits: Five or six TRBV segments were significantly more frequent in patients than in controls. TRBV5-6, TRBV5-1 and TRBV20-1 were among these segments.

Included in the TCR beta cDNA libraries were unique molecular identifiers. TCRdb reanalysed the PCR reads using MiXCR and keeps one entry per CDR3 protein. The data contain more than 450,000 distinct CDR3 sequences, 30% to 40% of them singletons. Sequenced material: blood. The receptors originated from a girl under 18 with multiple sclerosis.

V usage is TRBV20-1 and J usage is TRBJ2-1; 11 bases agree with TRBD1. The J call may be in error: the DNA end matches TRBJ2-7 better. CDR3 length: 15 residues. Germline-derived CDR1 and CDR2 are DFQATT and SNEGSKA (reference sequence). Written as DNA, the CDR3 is TGCAGTGCTAGTTATGGGGGACAGGGGGGTTACGAGCAGTACTTC. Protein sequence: CSASYGGQGGYEQYF.

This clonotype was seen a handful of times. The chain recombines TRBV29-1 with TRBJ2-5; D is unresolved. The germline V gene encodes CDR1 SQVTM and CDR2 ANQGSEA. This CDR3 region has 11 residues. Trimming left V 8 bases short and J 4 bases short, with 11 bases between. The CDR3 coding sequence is TGCAGCCCGCTGCTAATAGAGACCCAGTACTTC. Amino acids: CSPLLIETQYF.

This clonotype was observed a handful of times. The CDR3 here is CASSLEPNTEAFF. The CDR3 DNA sequence: TGCGCCAGCAGCTTGGAACCGAACACTGAAGCTTTCTTT. The rearrangement joins TRBV5-1 to TRBJ1-1; D unclear. The germline V gene has CDR1 SGHRS and CDR2 YFSETQ. The CDR3 is 13 amino acids. Trimming stripped 0 bases from V and 1 base from J, with 4 bases between.

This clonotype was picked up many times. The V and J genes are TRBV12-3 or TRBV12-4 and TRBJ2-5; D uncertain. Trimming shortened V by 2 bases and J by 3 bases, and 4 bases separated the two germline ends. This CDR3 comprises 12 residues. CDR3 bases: TGTGCCAGCAGTTTAACAGAAGAGACCCAGTACTTC. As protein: CASSLTEETQYF.

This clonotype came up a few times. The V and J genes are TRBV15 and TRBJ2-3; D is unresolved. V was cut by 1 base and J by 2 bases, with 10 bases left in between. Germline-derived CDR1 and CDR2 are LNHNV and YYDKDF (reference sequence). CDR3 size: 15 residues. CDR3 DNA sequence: TGTGCCACCAGCAGAGGGGAAGAGGCCACAGATACGCAGTATTTT. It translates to CATSRGEEATDTQYF.

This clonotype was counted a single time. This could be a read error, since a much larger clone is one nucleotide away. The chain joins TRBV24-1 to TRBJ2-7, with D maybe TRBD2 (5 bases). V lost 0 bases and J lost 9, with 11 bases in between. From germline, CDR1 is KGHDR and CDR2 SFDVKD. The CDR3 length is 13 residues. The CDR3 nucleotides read TGTGCCACCAGTGATTTGGGCAGCCGGGGGCAGTACTTC. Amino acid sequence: CATSDLGSRGQYF.

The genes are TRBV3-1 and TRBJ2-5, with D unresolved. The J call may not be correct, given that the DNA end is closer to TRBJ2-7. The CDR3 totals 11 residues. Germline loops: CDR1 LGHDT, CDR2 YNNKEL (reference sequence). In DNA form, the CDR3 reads TGTGCCGGCAATTCTAACTACGAGCAGTACTTC. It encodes CAGNSNYEQYF.

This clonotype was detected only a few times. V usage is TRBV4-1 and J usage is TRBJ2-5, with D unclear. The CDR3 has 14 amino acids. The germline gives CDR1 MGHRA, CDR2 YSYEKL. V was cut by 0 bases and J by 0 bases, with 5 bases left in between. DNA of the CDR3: TGCGCCAGCAGCCAAGAGACATACCAAGAGACCCAGTACTTC. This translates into CASSQETYQETQYF.

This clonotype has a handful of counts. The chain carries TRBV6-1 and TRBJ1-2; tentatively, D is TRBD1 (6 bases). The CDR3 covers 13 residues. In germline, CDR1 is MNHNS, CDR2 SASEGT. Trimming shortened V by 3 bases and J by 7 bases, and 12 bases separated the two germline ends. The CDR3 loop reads CASSEGQGSGYTF. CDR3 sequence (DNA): TGTGCCAGCAGTGAGGGGCAGGGGAGTGGCTACACCTTC.

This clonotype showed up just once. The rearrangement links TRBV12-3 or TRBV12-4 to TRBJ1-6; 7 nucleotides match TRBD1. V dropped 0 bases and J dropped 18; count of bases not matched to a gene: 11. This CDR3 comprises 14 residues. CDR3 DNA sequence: TGTGCCAGCAGTTTAGCGTCACAGGGGTACGGGCCCCACTTT. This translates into CASSLASQGYGPHF.

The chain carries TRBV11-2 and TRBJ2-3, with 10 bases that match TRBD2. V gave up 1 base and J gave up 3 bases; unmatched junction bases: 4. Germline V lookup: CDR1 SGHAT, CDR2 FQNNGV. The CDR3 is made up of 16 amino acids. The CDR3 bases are TGTGCCAGCAGCTTAGGGAGCGGGGGGGTTACAGATACGCAGTATTTT. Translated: CASSLGSGGVTDTQYF.

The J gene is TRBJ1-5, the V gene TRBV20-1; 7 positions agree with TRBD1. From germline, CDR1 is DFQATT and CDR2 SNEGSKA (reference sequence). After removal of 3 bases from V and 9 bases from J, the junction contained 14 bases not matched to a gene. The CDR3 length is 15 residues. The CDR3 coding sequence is TGCAGTGCTAGTTTCCGGGACAGACCTTGTTGGCCCCAGCATTTT. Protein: CSASFRDRPCWPQHF.

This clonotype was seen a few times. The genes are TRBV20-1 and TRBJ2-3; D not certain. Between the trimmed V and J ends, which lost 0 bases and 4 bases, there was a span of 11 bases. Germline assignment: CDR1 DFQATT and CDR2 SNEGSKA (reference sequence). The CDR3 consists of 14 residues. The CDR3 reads CSARDPGLSDTQYF. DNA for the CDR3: TGCAGTGCTAGAGATCCGGGCCTTTCAGATACGCAGTATTTT.

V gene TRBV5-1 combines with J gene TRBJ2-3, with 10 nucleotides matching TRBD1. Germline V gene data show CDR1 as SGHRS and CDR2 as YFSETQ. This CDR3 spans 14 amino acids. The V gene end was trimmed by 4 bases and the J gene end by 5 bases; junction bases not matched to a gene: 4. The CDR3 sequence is CASSRDRGKDTQYF. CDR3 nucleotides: TGCGCCAGCAGCCGGGACAGGGGAAAAGATACGCAGTATTTT.

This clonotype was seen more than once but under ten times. Here the CDR3 reads CASRGSSGASYNEQFF. The CDR3 nucleotides read TGTGCCAGCAGAGGCTCTAGCGGGGCGTCCTACAATGAGCAGTTCTTC. The rearrangement uses TRBV12-3 or TRBV12-4 and TRBJ2-1, with 9 bases identical to TRBD2. Trimming removed 6 bases from V and 1 base from J; junction bases left unmatched: 7. The CDR3 runs to 16 residues.

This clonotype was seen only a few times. The CDR3 protein is CASSPRFGGGALEETQYF. In DNA form, the CDR3 reads TGTGCCAGCAGCCCTCGTTTTGGCGGGGGGGCCCTTGAAGAGACCCAGTACTTC. This chain joins TRBV5-6 and TRBJ2-7, with 9 bases fitting TRBD2. With the DNA end fitting TRBJ2-5 better, the J assignment may be wrong. Per the germline V gene, CDR1 is SGHDT and CDR2 is YYEEEE. The CDR3 totals 18 residues.

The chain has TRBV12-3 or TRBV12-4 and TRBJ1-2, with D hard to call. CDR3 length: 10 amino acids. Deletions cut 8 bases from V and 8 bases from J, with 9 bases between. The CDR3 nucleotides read TGTGCCAGCGGGGAAAGGGGCTACACCTTC. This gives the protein CASGERGYTF.